Each of the 9 T cell receptor beta chains below was sequenced from the same sample in a study of blood T cell repertoires in COVID-19. Assay used: immunoSEQ multiplex PCR; TCRdb lists only in-frame clones, some missing. The table shows a few hundred thousand clones, with approximately 80% occurring only once. Sample: peripheral blood. Receptor source: a man aged 30-40 years with active or convalescent COVID-19.

The rearrangement links TRBV11-2 to TRBJ1-2; D perhaps matches TRBD1 (6 bases). Germline lookup yields CDR1 SGHAT and CDR2 FQNNGV. Between the trimmed V and J ends, which lost 4 bases and 3 bases, there was a span of 15 bases. This CDR3 is built from 15 residues. CDR3 coding DNA: TGTGCCAGCAGCTCACCTAACACAGGGTACTATGGCTACACCTTC. Amino acids: CASSSPNTGYYGYTF. Full variable domain (missing parts from reference TRBV11-2 and TRBJ1-2): EAGVAQSPRYKIIEKRQSVAFWCNPISGHATLYWYQQILGQGPKLLIQFQNNGVVDDSQLPKDRFSAERLKGVDSTLKIQPAKLEDSAVYLCASSSPNTGYYGYTFGSGTRLTVV.

The chain links TRBV19 to TRBJ1-1; perhaps TRBD1 as D (6 bases). CDR3 length: 13 amino acids. The germline V gene has CDR1 LNHDA and CDR2 SQIVND (reference sequence). V was trimmed by 4 bases and J by 4 bases, leaving 10 bases between them. The CDR3 loop reads CASSSSGATEAFF. The CDR3 DNA sequence: TGTGCCAGTAGTAGTTCAGGGGCCACTGAAGCTTTCTTT.

This chain links TRBV6-5 with TRBJ2-1; 11 bases are a match to TRBD2. V shed 4 bases, J shed 5 bases, and the junction held 4 bases outside the gene matches. This CDR3 has 15 residues. CDR1 is MNHEY, CDR2 SVGAGI, per germline. DNA of the CDR3: TGTGCCAGCAGTTCCAGACTAGCGGGACACAATGAGCAGTTCTTC. Translation gives CASSSRLAGHNEQFF.

V usage is TRBV6-2 or TRBV6-3 and J usage is TRBJ2-1, with 10 bases aligning to TRBD1. Trimming took 5 bases from V and 6 from J; bases not matched to a gene: 7. The germline gives CDR1 MNHEY, CDR2 SVGEGT. The CDR3 is 15 residues long. CDR3: CASSRGGQGSNEQFF. In DNA, the CDR3 is TGTGCCAGCAGTAGGGGGGGACAGGGGAGCAATGAGCAGTTCTTC.

V is TRBV18 and J is TRBJ2-7; D possibly corresponds to TRBD1 (5 bases). Germline CDR1 and CDR2: KGHSH and LQKENI. This CDR3 has 14 residues. V was cut by 5 bases and J by 3 bases, with 14 bases left in between. The CDR3 sequence: CASSRQSSNYEQYF. The CDR3 DNA sequence: TGTGCCAGCTCAAGACAGAGCAGTAACTACGAGCAGTACTTC.

V and J are TRBV19 and TRBJ2-5; 13 nucleotides match TRBD2. J lost 2 bases, V lost 1 base, and 1 base had no gene match. Germline V lookup: CDR1 LNHDA, CDR2 SQIVND (reference sequence). The CDR3 spans 16 residues. The CDR3 region is CASSIGLAGGQETQYF. The CDR3 region has the DNA TGTGCCAGTAGTATAGGACTAGCGGGGGGTCAAGAGACCCAGTACTTC.

This chain uses TRBV6-4 with TRBJ1-1, with D maybe TRBD1 (5 bases). The CDR3 contains 13 residues. Germline V gives CDR1 MRHNA, CDR2 SNTAGT. Trimming took 4 bases from V and 1 from J, leaving 7 bases between them. CDR3 sequence: CASSAQGNTEAFF. Written as DNA, the CDR3 is TGTGCCAGCAGTGCCCAGGGGAACACTGAAGCTTTCTTT.

The V gene is TRBV30, the J gene TRBJ2-5; TRBD1 agrees at 10 bases. CDR3 length: 15 residues. Germline CDR1 reads GTSNPN; CDR2 reads SVGIG (reference sequence). Trimming cost V 4 bases and J 1 base; bases outside gene matches: 6. For the CDR3, the DNA is TGTGCCTGGACTTTGACAGGGGGCTTCCAAGAGACCCAGTACTTC. As protein: CAWTLTGGFQETQYF.

This chain joins TRBV2 and TRBJ2-7; the D gene is possibly TRBD1 (6 bases). Trimming pared 7 bases from V and 0 bases from J, leaving 10 bases between. Germline V lookup: CDR1 SNHLY, CDR2 FYNNEI. The length of the CDR3 is 13 residues. The CDR3 nucleotides are TGTGCCAGCAACAGGGACCACTCCTACGAGCAGTACTTC. Translated: CASNRDHSYEQYF. The full variable domain, with the rest looked up from reference TRBV2 and TRBJ2-7, is EPEVTQTPSHQVTQMGQEVILRCVPISNHLYFYWYRQILGQKVEFLVSFYNNEISEKSEIFDDQFSVERPDGSNFTLKIRSTKLEDSAMYFCASNRDHSYEQYFGPGTRLTVT.